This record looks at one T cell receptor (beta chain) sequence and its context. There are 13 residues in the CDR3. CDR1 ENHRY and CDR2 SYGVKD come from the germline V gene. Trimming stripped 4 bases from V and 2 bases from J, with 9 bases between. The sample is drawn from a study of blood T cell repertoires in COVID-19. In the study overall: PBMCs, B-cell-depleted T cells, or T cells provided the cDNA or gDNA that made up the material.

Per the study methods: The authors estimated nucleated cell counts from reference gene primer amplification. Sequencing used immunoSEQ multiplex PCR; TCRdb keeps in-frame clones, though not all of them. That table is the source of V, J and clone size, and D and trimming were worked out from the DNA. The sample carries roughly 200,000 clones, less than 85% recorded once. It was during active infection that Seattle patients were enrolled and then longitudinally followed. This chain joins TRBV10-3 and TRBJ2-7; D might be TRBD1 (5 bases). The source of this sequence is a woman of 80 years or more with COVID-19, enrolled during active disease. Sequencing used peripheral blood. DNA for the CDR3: TGTGCCATCAGTGGGGGCAGCGCCTACGAGCAGTACTTC. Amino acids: CAISGGSAYEQYF.